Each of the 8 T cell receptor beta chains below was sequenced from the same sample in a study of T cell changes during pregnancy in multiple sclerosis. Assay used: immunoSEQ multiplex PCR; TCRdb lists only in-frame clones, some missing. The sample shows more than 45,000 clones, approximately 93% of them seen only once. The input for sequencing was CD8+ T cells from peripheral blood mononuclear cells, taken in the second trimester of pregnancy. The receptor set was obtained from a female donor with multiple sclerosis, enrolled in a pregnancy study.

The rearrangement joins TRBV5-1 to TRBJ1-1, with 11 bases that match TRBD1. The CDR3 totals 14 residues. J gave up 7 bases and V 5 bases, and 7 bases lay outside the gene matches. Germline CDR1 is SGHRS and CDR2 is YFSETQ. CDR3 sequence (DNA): TGCGCCAGCAGGGACAGGGGGCGCAGGGATGAAGCTTTCTTT. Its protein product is CASRDRGRRDEAFF.

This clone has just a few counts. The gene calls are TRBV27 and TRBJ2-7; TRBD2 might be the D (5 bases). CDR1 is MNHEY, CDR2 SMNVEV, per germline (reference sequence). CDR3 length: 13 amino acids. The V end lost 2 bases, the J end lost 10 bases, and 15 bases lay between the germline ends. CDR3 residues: CASSLPAGGPQYF. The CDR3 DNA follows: TGTGCCAGCAGTTTACCAGCAGGCGGGCCCCAGTACTTC.

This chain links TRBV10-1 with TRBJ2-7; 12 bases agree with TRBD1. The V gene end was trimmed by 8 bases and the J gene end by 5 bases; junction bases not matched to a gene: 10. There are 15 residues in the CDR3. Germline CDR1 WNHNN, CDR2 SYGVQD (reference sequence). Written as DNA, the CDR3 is TGCGCCAGCGGGTTGCAGGGGACAGGGGGCGACGAGCAGTACTTC. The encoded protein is CASGLQGTGGDEQYF.

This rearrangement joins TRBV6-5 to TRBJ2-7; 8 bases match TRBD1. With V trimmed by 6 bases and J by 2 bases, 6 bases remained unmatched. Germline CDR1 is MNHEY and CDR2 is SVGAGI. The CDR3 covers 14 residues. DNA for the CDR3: TGTGCCAGCAGCCCAGGGACAGGACCCTACGAGCAGTACTTC. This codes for CASSPGTGPYEQYF.

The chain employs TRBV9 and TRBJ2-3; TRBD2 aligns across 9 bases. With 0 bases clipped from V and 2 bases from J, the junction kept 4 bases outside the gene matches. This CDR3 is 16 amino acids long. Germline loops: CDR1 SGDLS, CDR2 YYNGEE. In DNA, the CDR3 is TGTGCCAGCAGCGTAGGTAGCGGGGGTTACACAGATACGCAGTATTTT. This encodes CASSVGSGGYTDTQYF.

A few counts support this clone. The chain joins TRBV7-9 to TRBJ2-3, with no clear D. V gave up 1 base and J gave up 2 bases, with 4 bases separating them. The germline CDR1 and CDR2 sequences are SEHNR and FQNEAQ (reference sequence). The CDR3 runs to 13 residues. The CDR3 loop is CASSLGATDTQYF. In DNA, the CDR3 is TGTGCCAGCAGCTTAGGAGCCACAGATACGCAGTATTTT.

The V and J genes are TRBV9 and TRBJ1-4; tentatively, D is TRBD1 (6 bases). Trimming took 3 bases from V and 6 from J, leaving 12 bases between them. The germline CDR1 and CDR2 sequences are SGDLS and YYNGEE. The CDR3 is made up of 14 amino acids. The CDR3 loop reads CASSGLGGHEKLFF. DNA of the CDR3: TGTGCCAGCAGCGGATTGGGGGGGCATGAAAAACTGTTTTTT.

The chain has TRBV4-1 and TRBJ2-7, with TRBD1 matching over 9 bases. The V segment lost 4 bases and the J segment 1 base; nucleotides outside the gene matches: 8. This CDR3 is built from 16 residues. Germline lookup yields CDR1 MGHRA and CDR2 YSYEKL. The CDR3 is CASSRTTGGLSYEQYF. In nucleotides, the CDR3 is TGCGCCAGCAGCCGAACGACAGGGGGGCTTTCCTACGAGCAGTACTTC.